The 12 T cell receptor beta chains reported below all come from one sample, sequenced in a study of glioma-infiltrating T cells. TCR alpha and beta CDR3 regions were amplified from RNA using iRepertoire nested multiplex PCR. Using its own MiXCR run on the multiplex PCR reads, TCRdb lists one record per CDR3 protein. Among 170,000 or so distinct CDR3 sequences listed, under 55% were seen once. The sample was glioma tissue, nonneoplastic brain tissue, or PBMCs (not recorded which). These TCRs come from a human donor with low-grade glioma or glioblastoma, undergoing nonglioma brain surgery, or in good health (not recorded which).

Points on this clonotype: Possible read error: a much larger clone is one base away. The chain couples TRBV6-1 to TRBJ2-4; the match to TRBD1 covers 7 bases. Trimming cost V 6 bases and J 7 bases; bases outside gene matches: 12. Germline V gene data show CDR1 as MNHNS and CDR2 as SASEGT. The CDR3 spans 15 residues. The CDR3 nucleotides read TGTGCCAGCAGGCCTCCGGACAGGTTGGGGAACATTCAGTACTTC. The encoded protein is CASRPPDRLGNIQYF.

This clonotype was recorded a few times. The gene calls are TRBV7-2 and TRBJ2-7, with D maybe TRBD2 (7 bases). Germline-derived CDR1 and CDR2 are SGHTA and FQGNSA. Between the trimmed V and J ends, which lost 4 bases and 2 bases, there was a span of 18 bases. The CDR3 loop spans 16 amino acids. CDR3 sequence (DNA): TGTGCCAGCAGCTCGGGGGGAGGGGGGGGAACCTACGAGCAGTACTTC. Translated, it gives CASSSGGGGGTYEQYF. The entire variable domain, with the rest obtained from reference TRBV7-2 and TRBJ2-7, is as follows: GAGVSQSPSNKVTEKGKDVELRCDPISGHTALYWYRQSLGQGLEFLIYFQGNSAPDKSGLPSDRFSAERTGGSVSTLTIQRTQQEDSAVYLCASSSGGGGGTYEQYFGPGTRLTVT.

V gene TRBV27 combines with J gene TRBJ2-7, with 8 positions matching TRBD2. Per germline, CDR1 MNHEY and CDR2 SMNVEV (reference sequence). The CDR3 is 15 amino acids. Losses at the gene ends were 10 bases for V and 5 bases for J; bases not matched to a gene: 16. The CDR3 bases are TGTGCCAACAGCCCAAGAGCGGGAGCATCCCACGAGCAGTACTTC. It yields the protein CANSPRAGASHEQYF.

The CDR3 sequence: CTLGGPANEQFF. CDR3 sequence (DNA): TGCACCTTGGGGGGGCCGGCTAATGAGCAGTTCTTC. The V and J genes are TRBV29-1 and TRBJ2-1, with D possibly TRBD2 on 7 matching bases. The CDR3 covers 12 residues. CDR1 is SQVTM, CDR2 ANQGSEA, per germline.

A note on this clonotype: Given a much more abundant clone one base away, this may be a read error. This sequence joins TRBV20-1 and TRBJ2-1; D unclear. Trimming removed 8 bases at V and 8 bases at J, with 13 bases between. The length of the CDR3 is 11 residues. Germline-derived CDR1 and CDR2 are DFQATT and SNEGSKA (reference sequence). CDR3 loop: CSSAFKYEQFF. For the CDR3, the DNA is TGCAGTTCCGCCTTTAAATATGAGCAGTTCTTC.

This clonotype was seen a few times. The V gene is TRBV10-3, the J gene TRBJ2-3; 8 bases fit TRBD1. The V and J ends lost 4 bases and 0 bases, in that order; junction bases with no gene match: 18. The CDR3 is 20 amino acids. Germline V CDR1 and CDR2: ENHRY, SYGVKD. CDR3 residues: CAISGPPQGAKVESTDTQYF. For the CDR3, the DNA is TGTGCCATCAGTGGGCCCCCGCAGGGGGCGAAAGTTGAGAGCACAGATACGCAGTATTTT.

This clonotype was picked up many times. The chain couples TRBV7-6 to TRBJ1-5; weak D call: TRBD1 (5 bases). Germline V gene data show CDR1 as SGHVS and CDR2 as FNYEAQ. V was cut by 1 base and J by 1 base, with 8 bases left in between. This CDR3 contains 15 residues. The CDR3 here is CASSLGGASNQPQHF. The CDR3 DNA sequence: TGTGCCAGCAGCTTAGGAGGGGCCAGCAATCAGCCCCAGCATTTT.

The genes are TRBV7-8 and TRBJ2-4, with D possibly being TRBD1 (5 bases). Germline values: CDR1 SGHVS, CDR2 FQNEAQ. Between the trimmed V and J ends, which lost 1 base and 8 bases, there was a span of 15 bases. The CDR3 has 15 amino acids. CDR3 nucleotides: TGTGCCAGCAGCTTAGATTGGCGTCAGGGTGACATTCAGTACTTC. Its translation: CASSLDWRQGDIQYF.

The chain employs TRBV12-5 and TRBJ2-3; TRBD2 agrees at 10 bases. J lost 5 bases, V lost 7 bases, and 6 bases had no gene match. The germline V gene has CDR1 LGHNT and CDR2 FRNRAP. This CDR3 is built from 14 residues. The CDR3 reads CASDRGLAIDTQYF. Here the CDR3 DNA reads TGTGCTAGTGACAGGGGACTAGCGATAGATACGCAGTATTTT.

Only a few counts were recorded for this clonotype. The gene calls are TRBV12-3 or TRBV12-4 and TRBJ1-1; D uncertain. The CDR3 loop spans 14 amino acids. Trimming cost V 3 bases and J 1 base, with 9 bases left between them. CDR3 protein: CASSFTAANTEAFF. The DNA for the CDR3 is TGTGCCAGCAGTTTCACGGCAGCGAACACTGAAGCTTTCTTT.

This clonotype was detected many times. The chain links TRBV6-6 to TRBJ2-7; D is uncertain. Trimming took 0 bases from V and 5 from J, leaving 8 bases between them. Germline V gives CDR1 MNHNY, CDR2 SVGAGI (reference sequence). This CDR3 spans 13 amino acids. CDR3 residues: CASSYSPTHEQYF. CDR3 DNA sequence: TGTGCCAGCAGTTACTCCCCGACTCACGAGCAGTACTTC.

The chain couples TRBV5-4 to TRBJ2-3; 12 positions agree with TRBD2. Germline trimming cut 5 bases from V and 1 base from J; bases unmatched to any gene: 5. CDR1 is SGHNT and CDR2 is YYREEE in the germline V gene (reference sequence). CDR3 size: 16 residues. The CDR3 loop reads CASRTRLAGGTDTQYF. In DNA form, the CDR3 reads TGTGCCAGCAGAACACGACTAGCGGGGGGCACAGATACGCAGTATTTT.